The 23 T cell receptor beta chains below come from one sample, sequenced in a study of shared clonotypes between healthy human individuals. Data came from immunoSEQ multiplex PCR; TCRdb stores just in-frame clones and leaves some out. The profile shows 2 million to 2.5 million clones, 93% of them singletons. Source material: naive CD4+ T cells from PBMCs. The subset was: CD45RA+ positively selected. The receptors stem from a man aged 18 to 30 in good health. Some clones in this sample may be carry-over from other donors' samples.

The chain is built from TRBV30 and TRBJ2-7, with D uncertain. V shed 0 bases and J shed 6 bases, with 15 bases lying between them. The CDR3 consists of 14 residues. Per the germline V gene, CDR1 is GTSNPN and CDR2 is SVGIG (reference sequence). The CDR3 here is CAWSVLAAKGEQYF. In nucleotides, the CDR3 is TGTGCCTGGAGTGTACTGGCAGCTAAGGGCGAGCAGTACTTC.

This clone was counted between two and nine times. This CDR3 reads CASSLIPAEAFF. The DNA for the CDR3 is TGTGCCAGCAGCTTAATACCGGCGGAGGCTTTCTTT. This chain uses TRBV7-9 with TRBJ1-1; D is unresolved. The CDR3 covers 12 residues. Trimming removed 2 bases at V and 11 bases at J, with 12 bases between. Germline V gives CDR1 SEHNR, CDR2 FQNEAQ (reference sequence).

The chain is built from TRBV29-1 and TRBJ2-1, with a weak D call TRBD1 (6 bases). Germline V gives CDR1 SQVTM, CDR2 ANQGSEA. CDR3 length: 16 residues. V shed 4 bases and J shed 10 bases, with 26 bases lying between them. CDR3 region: CSVAQGRGSRGGEQFF. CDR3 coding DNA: TGCAGCGTTGCACAGGGCCGGGGTTCGCGAGGTGGCGAGCAGTTCTTC.

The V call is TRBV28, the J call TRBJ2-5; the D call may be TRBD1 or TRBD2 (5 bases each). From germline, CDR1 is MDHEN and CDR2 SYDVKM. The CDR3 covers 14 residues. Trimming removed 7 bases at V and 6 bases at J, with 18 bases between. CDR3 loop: CASTIGAGTQTQYF. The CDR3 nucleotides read TGTGCCAGCACTATCGGGGCAGGTACACAGACCCAGTACTTC.

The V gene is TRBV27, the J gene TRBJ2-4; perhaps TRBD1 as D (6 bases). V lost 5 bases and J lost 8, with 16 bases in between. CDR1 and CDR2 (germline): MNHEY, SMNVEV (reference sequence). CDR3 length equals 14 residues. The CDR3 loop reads CASSAGQILDIQYF. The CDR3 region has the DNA TGTGCCAGCAGTGCTGGACAGATACTAGACATTCAGTACTTC.

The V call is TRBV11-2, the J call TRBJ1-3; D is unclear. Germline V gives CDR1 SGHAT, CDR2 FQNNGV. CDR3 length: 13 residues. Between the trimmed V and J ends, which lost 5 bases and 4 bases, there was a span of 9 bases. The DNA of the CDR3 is TGTGCCAGCAGCCCGAGAGGGGGAAACACCATATATTTT. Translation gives CASSPRGGNTIYF.

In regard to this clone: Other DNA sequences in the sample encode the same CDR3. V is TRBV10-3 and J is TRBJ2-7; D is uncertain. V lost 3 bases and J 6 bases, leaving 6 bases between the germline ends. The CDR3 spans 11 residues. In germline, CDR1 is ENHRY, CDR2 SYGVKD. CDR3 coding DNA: TGTGCCATCAGTGAACGGTCCGAGCAGTACTTC. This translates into CAISERSEQYF.

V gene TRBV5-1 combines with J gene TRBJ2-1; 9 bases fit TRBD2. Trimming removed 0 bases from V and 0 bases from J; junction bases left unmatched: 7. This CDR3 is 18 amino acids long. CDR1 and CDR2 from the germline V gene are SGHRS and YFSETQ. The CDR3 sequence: CASSLDGRLADSYNEQFF. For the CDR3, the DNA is TGCGCCAGCAGCTTGGACGGAAGACTAGCGGACTCCTACAATGAGCAGTTCTTC.

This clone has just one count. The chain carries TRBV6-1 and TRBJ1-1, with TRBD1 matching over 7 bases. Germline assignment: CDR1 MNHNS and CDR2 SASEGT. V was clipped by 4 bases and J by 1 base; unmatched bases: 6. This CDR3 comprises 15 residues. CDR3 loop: CASSGRTGGNTEAFF. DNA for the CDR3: TGTGCCAGCAGTGGCCGGACAGGTGGGAACACTGAAGCTTTCTTT.

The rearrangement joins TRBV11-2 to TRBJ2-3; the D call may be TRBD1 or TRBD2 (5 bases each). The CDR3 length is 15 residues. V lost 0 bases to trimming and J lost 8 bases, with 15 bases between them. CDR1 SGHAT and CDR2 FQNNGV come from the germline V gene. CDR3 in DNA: TGTGCCAGCAGCTTAGATAGAGGGACCCAGGTTACGCAGTATTTT. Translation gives CASSLDRGTQVTQYF.

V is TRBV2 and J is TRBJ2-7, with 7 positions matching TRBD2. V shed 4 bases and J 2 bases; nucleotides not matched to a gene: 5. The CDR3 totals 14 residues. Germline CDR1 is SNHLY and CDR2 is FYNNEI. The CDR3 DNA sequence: TGTGCCAGCAGTGTAGTCGGGGGGACCTACGAGCAGTACTTC. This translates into CASSVVGGTYEQYF.

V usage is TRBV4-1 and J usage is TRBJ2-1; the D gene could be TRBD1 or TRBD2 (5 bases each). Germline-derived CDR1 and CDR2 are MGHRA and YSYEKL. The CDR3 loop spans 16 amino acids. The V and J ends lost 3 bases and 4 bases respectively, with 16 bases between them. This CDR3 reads CASSHLGASSYNEQFF. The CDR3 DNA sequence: TGCGCCAGCAGCCACCTAGGGGCTAGCAGTTACAATGAGCAGTTCTTC.

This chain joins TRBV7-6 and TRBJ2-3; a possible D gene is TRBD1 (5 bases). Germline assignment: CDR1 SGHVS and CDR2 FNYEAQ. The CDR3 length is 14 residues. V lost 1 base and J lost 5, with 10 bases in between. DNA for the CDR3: TGTGCCAGCAGCTTAGTGGGGCCCGGAGATACGCAGTATTTT. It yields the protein CASSLVGPGDTQYF. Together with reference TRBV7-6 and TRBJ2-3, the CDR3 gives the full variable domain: GAGVSQSPRYKVTKRGQDVALRCDPISGHVSLYWYRQALGQGPEFLTYFNYEAQQDKSGLPNDRFSAERPEGSISTLTIQRTEQRDSAMYRCASSLVGPGDTQYFGPGTRLTVL.

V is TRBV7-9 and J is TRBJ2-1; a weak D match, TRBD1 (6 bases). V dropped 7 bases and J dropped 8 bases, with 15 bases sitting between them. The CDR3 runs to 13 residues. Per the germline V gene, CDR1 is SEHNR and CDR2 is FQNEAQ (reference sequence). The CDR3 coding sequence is TGTGCCAGCACCTACAGGGATCTCGATGAGCAGTTCTTC. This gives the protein CASTYRDLDEQFF.

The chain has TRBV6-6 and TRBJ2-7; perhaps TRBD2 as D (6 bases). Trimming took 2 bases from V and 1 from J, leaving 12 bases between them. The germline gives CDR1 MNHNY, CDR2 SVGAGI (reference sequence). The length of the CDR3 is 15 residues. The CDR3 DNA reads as TGTGCCAGCAGTTACGATCCGGAGGGGTCCTACGAGCAGTACTTC. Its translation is CASSYDPEGSYEQYF.

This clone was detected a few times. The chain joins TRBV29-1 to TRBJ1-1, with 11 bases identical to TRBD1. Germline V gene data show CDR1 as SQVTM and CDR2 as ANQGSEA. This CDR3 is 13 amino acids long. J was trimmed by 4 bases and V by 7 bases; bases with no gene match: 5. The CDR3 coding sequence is TGCAGCGCAACCGGGACAGGGGGCACTGAAGCTTTCTTT. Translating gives CSATGTGGTEAFF.

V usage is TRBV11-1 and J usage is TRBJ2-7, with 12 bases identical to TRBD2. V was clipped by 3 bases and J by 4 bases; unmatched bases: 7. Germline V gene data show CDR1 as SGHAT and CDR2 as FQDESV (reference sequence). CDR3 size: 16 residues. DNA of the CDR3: TGTGCCAGCAGCTTGTTACTAGCGGGAGGTCCTTACGAGCAGTACTTC. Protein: CASSLLLAGGPYEQYF.

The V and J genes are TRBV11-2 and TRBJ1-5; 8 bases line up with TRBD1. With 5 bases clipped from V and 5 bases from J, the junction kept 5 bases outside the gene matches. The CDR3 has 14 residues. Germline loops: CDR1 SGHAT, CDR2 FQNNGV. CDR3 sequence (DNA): TGTGCCAGCAGCCTACAGGGGGGGGATCAGCCCCAGCATTTT. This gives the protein CASSLQGGDQPQHF. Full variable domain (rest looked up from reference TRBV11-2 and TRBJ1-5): EAGVAQSPRYKIIEKRQSVAFWCNPISGHATLYWYQQILGQGPKLLIQFQNNGVVDDSQLPKDRFSAERLKGVDSTLKIQPAKLEDSAVYLCASSLQGGDQPQHFGDGTRLSIL.

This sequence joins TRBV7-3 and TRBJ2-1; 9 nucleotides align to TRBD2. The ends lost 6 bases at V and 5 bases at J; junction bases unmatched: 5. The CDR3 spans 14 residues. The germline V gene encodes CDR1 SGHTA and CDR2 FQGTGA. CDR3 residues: CASSSGRVNNEQFF. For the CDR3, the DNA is TGTGCCAGCAGTAGCGGGAGAGTCAACAATGAGCAGTTCTTC.

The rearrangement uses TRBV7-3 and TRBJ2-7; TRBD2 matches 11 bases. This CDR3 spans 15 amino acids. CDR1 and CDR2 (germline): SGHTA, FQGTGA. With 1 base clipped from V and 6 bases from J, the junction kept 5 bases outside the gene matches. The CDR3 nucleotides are TGTGCCAGCAGCTTAAAACTAGCGGGAGCTGGCGAGCAGTACTTC. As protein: CASSLKLAGAGEQYF.

CDR3 region: CASSFSARGSGNTIYF. CDR3 in DNA: TGCGCCAGCAGCTTTTCGGCCAGGGGCTCTGGAAACACCATATATTTT. This rearrangement joins TRBV5-1 to TRBJ1-3; a weak D match, TRBD1 (6 bases). Looked up from germline, CDR1 is SGHRS and CDR2 is YFSETQ. CDR3 length: 16 amino acids. V gave up 2 bases and J gave up 0 bases, with 12 bases separating them.

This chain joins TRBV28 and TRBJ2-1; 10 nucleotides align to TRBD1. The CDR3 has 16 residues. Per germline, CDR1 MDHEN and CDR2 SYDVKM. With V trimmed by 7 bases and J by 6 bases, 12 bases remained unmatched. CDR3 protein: CASTTPGQGYGNEQFF. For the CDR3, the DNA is TGTGCCAGCACGACACCGGGACAGGGGTATGGCAATGAGCAGTTCTTC.

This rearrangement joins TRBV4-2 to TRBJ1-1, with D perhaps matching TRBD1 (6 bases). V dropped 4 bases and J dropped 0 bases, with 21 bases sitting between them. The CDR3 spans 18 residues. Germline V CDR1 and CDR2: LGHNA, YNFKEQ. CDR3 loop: CASSRPGRGDLVNTEAFF. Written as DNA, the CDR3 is TGTGCCAGCAGCCGCCCCGGGAGGGGGGACTTAGTGAACACTGAAGCTTTCTTT.